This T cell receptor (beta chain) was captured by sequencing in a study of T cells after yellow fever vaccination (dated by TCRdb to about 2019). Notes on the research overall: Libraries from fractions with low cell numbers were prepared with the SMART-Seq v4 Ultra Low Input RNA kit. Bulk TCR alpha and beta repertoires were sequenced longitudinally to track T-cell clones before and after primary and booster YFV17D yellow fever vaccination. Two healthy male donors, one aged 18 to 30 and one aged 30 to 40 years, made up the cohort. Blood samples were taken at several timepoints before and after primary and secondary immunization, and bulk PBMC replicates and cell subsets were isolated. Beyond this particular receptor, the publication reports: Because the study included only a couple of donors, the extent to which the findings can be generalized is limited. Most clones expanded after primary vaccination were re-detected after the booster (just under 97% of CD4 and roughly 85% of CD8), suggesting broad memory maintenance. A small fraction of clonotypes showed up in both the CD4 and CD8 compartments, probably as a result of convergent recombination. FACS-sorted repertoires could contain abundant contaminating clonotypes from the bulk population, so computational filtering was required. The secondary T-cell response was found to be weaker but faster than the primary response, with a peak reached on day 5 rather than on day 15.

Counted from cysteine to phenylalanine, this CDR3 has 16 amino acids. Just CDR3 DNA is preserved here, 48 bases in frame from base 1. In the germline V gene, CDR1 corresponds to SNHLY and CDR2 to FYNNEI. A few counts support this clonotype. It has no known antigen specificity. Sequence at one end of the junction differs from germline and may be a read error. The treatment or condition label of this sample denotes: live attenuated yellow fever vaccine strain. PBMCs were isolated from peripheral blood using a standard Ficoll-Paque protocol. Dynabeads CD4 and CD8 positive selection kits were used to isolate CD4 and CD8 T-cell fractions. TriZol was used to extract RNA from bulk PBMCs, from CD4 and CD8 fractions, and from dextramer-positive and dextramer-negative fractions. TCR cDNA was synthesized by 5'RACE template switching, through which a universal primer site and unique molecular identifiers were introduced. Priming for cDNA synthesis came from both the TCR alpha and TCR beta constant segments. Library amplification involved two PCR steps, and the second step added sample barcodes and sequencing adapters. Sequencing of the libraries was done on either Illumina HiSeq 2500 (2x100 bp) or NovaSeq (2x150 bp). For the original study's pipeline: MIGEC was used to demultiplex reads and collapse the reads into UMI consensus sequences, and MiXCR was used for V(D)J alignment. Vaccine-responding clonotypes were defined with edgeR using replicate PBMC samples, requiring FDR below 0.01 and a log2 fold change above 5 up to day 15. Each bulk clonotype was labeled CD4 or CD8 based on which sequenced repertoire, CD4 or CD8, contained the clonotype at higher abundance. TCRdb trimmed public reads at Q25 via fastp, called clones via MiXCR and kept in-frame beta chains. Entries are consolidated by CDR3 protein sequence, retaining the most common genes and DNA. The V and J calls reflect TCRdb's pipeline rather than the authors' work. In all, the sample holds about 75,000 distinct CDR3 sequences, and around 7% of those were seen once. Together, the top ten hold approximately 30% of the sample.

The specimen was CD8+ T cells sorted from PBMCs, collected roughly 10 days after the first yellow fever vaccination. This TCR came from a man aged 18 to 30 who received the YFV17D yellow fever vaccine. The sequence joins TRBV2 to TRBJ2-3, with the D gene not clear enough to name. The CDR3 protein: CASSEGGVMAPDTQYF. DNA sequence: TGTGCCAGCAGCGAAGGCGGCGTAATGGCCCCAGATACGCAGTATTTT. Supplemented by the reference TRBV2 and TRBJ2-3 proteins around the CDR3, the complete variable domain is EPEVTQTPSHQVTQMGQEVILRCVPISNHLYFYWYRQILGQKVEFLVSFYNNEISEKSEIFDDQFSVERPDGSNFTLKIRSTKLEDSAMYFCASSEGGVMAPDTQYFGPGTRLTVL.